This TCR beta chain was recorded in a study of STAT5B mutations in CD4+ large granular lymphocyte leukemia. Study results and caveats: Main leukemic clonotypes were patient-specific, but more than 20% appeared at low frequency elsewhere. Compared with healthy controls (2/35), patient top clones favored TRBV06 (8/27).

The assay was run at survey level. Authors' analysis steps: Productive clonotypes were detectable down to 2.59 x 10-5 frequency. The method was immunoSEQ multiplex PCR; TCRdb's version includes in-frame clones alone and lacks a portion of them. V and J calls and clone size are those listed in that table; D and trimming were worked out from the DNA. Among about 35,000 clones listed, approximately 67% were seen once. This CDR3 spans 16 amino acids. Trimming at V came to 5 bases and at J to 3 bases, leaving 7 bases not matched to a gene. Germline V gene sequence: CDR1 SGHAT, CDR2 FQNNGV. A note on this clone: Its antigen remains unidentified.

The origin of this receptor is a human donor in good health. The chain employs TRBV11-2 and TRBJ1-3; TRBD1 matches at 10 bases. The sample taken for sequencing was CD4+ T cells from blood buffy coats. CDR3 nucleotides: TGTGCCAGCAGCCCATTGGGACAGGGGCATGGAAACACCATATATTTT. Residues: CASSPLGQGHGNTIYF.